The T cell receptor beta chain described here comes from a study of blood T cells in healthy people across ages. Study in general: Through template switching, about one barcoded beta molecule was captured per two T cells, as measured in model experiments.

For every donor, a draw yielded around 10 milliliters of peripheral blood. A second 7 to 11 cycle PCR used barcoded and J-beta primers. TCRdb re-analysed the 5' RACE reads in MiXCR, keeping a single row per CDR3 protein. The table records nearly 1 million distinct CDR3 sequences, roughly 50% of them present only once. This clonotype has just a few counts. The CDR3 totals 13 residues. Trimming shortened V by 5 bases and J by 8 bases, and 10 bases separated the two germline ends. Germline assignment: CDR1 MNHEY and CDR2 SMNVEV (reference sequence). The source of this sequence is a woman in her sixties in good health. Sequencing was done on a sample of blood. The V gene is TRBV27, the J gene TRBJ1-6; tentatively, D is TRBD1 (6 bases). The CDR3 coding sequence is TGTGCCAGCAGTGATCGGACAGATTCACCCCTCCACTTT. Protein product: CASSDRTDSPLHF.